The 21 T cell receptor beta chains presented below share a single source sample, sequenced in a study of beta chain features in type 1 diabetes (dated by TCRdb to 2016 to 2019). Library construction relied on the immunoSEQ multiplex PCR assay. The High Capacity cDNA Reverse Transcription Kit was used to reverse transcribe all of the isolated RNA, meaning that expressed TCRB transcripts were what got sequenced. The source is immuneACCESS, and TCRdb retained only in-frame sequences with V and J called. Part of the clones is not carried over; for the studies checked, unresolved V genes explain less than half of this, and the remainder is unexplained. The sample has about 410,000 clones on record, more than 11% of them singletons. 0.03% to 0.04% of the sample rests with the top ten. Sequenced input: naive CD4+ T cells from blood. The cell subset or site label of this sample denotes: true naive CD4+ T cells. Receptors were obtained from a man younger than 45 in good health.

The genes are TRBV29-1 and TRBJ2-1; D might be TRBD1 (5 bases). The V gene's germline CDR1 is SQVTM and CDR2 ANQGSEA. The CDR3 is 12 residues long. Trimming removed 4 bases at V and 6 bases at J, with 10 bases between. DNA of the CDR3: TGCAGCGTTGGAGACAGAACCAATGAGCAGTTCTTC. Translated: CSVGDRTNEQFF.

This clone was detected a few times. In nucleotides, the CDR3 is TGTGCCAGCAGACGACCGGGCGGGAGGGCCGGTAACGCCTACAATGAGCAGTTCTTC. Amino acids: CASRRPGGRAGNAYNEQFF. The genes are TRBV27 and TRBJ2-1; 9 nucleotides line up with TRBD2. Germline CDR1 reads MNHEY; CDR2 reads SMNVEV (reference sequence). Trimming took 6 bases from V and 2 from J; bases not matched to a gene: 17. CDR3 length equals 19 residues.

This chain joins TRBV7-2 and TRBJ1-5; no clear D. V shed 1 base and J shed 6 bases, with 4 bases lying between them. CDR3 size: 12 residues. Germline loops: CDR1 SGHTA, CDR2 FQGNSA. The CDR3, as DNA: TGTGCCAGCAGCTTAGAGGTTCAGCCCCAGCATTTT. Protein: CASSLEVQPQHF.

This CDR3 is CATSVELNSNQPQHF. The DNA of the CDR3 is TGTGCCACCAGCGTAGAGTTAAATAGCAATCAGCCCCAGCATTTT. The rearrangement uses TRBV15 and TRBJ1-5; D gene ambiguous. Germline V CDR1 and CDR2: LNHNV, YYDKDF (reference sequence). This CDR3 has 15 amino acids. The V end lost 5 bases, the J end lost 0 bases, and 11 bases lay between the germline ends.

The chain uses TRBV9 and TRBJ2-6, with 10 bases matching TRBD1. The length of the CDR3 is 18 residues. The junction had 8 bases not matched to a gene; V was cut back by 3 bases and J by 2 bases. Germline V gene data show CDR1 as SGDLS and CDR2 as YYNGEE. The CDR3 nucleotides are TGTGCCAGCAGCGACCAGACAGGGGGCAGAACTGGGGCCAACGTCCTGACTTTC. This encodes CASSDQTGGRTGANVLTF.

The chain has TRBV15 and TRBJ2-7; the D gene could be TRBD1 or TRBD2 (6 bases each). V shed 0 bases and J shed 2 bases, with 14 bases lying between them. Per germline, CDR1 LNHNV and CDR2 YYDKDF (reference sequence). The CDR3 consists of 16 residues. The CDR3 DNA reads TGTGCCACCAGCAGAGATCGGCGGGACAACCCCTACGAGCAGTACGTC. Encoded protein: CATSRDRRDNPYEQYV.

This clone has just a few counts. The V call is TRBV5-6, the J call TRBJ2-7; TRBD1 matches at 9 bases. The CDR3 loop spans 13 amino acids. The J segment lost 5 bases and the V segment lost 8 bases, leaving 8 bases of the junction unmatched. Germline CDR1 is SGHDT and CDR2 is YYEEEE. The DNA of the CDR3 is TGTGCCAGTGACTCCGGGACAGGGAACGAGCAGTACTTC. It specifies CASDSGTGNEQYF.

CDR3 protein: CASSHFGDGSTDTQYF. The CDR3 DNA is TGTGCCAGCAGCCACTTTGGGGACGGAAGCACAGATACGCAGTATTTT. The chain combines TRBV7-9 with TRBJ2-3, with D perhaps given as TRBD1 or TRBD2 (5 bases each). Germline V gives CDR1 SEHNR, CDR2 FQNEAQ (reference sequence). There are 16 residues in the CDR3. V shed 5 bases and J shed 0 bases, with 15 bases lying between them. Filled out from reference TRBV7-9 and TRBJ2-3, the complete variable domain reads DTGVSQNPRHKITKRGQNVTFRCDPISEHNRLYWYRQTLGQGPEFLTYFQNEAQLEKSRLLSDRFSAERPKGSFSTLEIQRTEQGDSAMYLCASSHFGDGSTDTQYFGPGTRLTVL.

This clone was counted between two and nine times. The genes are TRBV7-3 and TRBJ2-3, with D possibly matching TRBD1 (6 bases). Germline lookup yields CDR1 SGHTA and CDR2 FQGTGA. V dropped 4 bases and J dropped 4 bases, with 9 bases sitting between them. The CDR3 sequence is 13 residues long. The CDR3 DNA sequence: TGTGCCAGCAGCTCACAGGGTTCAGATACGCAGTATTTT. It encodes CASSSQGSDTQYF.

The CDR3 region is CASSPAASEGTDTQYF. The CDR3 nucleotides are TGTGCCAGCAGCCCGGCGGCTAGTGAGGGCACAGATACGCAGTATTTT. The chain joins TRBV7-9 to TRBJ2-3; D is ambiguous. The CDR3 is made up of 16 amino acids. Germline loops: CDR1 SEHNR, CDR2 FQNEAQ (reference sequence). V lost 5 bases and J 1 base, leaving 16 bases between the germline ends.

The chain is built from TRBV14 and TRBJ2-3, with D perhaps assigned TRBD1 or TRBD2 (5 bases each). Germline V gene sequence: CDR1 SGHDN, CDR2 FVKESK. V was shortened by 4 bases and J by 0 bases, with 8 bases between the two germline ends. CDR3 length equals 14 residues. The CDR3 protein is CASSLWDSTDTQYF. CDR3 bases: TGTGCCAGCAGCCTATGGGACAGCACAGATACGCAGTATTTT.

The V call is TRBV7-2, the J call TRBJ1-2; 8 positions agree with TRBD1. The CDR3 is 16 amino acids. With 4 bases clipped from V and 3 bases from J, the junction kept 10 bases outside the gene matches. CDR1 SGHTA and CDR2 FQGNSA come from the germline V gene. CDR3 in DNA: TGTGCCAGCAGCTCCCCGACAGGGGCAGGATACTATGGCTACACCTTC. This translates into CASSSPTGAGYYGYTF.

This clone showed up just a few times. Other DNA variants within this sample encode the same CDR3. The chain combines TRBV7-2 with TRBJ1-2; TRBD1 is a possible D gene (5 bases). CDR3 length: 13 amino acids. V was trimmed by 5 bases and J by 3 bases, leaving 10 bases between them. Germline V CDR1 and CDR2: SGHTA, FQGNSA. The CDR3 here is CASSPGTDYGYTF. The CDR3 nucleotides read TGTGCCAGCAGCCCCGGGACGGACTATGGCTACACCTTC. Full variable domain (rest looked up from reference TRBV7-2 and TRBJ1-2): GAGVSQSPSNKVTEKGKDVELRCDPISGHTALYWYRQSLGQGLEFLIYFQGNSAPDKSGLPSDRFSAERTGGSVSTLTIQRTQQEDSAVYLCASSPGTDYGYTFGSGTRLTVV.

This chain connects TRBV21-1 to TRBJ2-7; TRBD2 is the table's D call and was not checked against the DNA. TRBV21-1 represents a pseudogene. This CDR3 has 16 amino acids. The CDR3 coding sequence is TGTGCCAGCAGCAAAGGACGGGGACGGGAGCCCTACGAGCAGTACGTC. This encodes CASSKGRGREPYEQYV.

The chain combines TRBV2 with TRBJ2-1; no reliable D call. The length of the CDR3 is 12 residues. Per germline, CDR1 SNHLY and CDR2 FYNNEI. Trimming shortened V by 8 bases and J by 4 bases, and 9 bases separated the two germline ends. Here the CDR3 DNA reads TGTGCCAGCGGAACAGATTACAATGAGCAGTTCTTC. Protein product: CASGTDYNEQFF.

This clone occurred a few times. The genes are TRBV4-3 and TRBJ2-1; D not certain. CDR3 size: 14 residues. CDR1 is LGHNA and CDR2 is YSLEER in the germline V gene. Trimming pared 1 base from V and 5 bases from J, leaving 9 bases between. The CDR3 loop is CASSQGATHNEQFF. The DNA for the CDR3 is TGCGCCAGCAGCCAAGGGGCCACCCACAATGAGCAGTTCTTC.

This chain joins TRBV5-1 and TRBJ2-7; TRBD2 aligns across 8 bases. Germline V gene lookup returns CDR1 SGHRS and CDR2 YFSETQ. The V gene end was trimmed by 0 bases and the J gene end by 5 bases; junction bases not matched to a gene: 7. The CDR3 is 15 amino acids. CDR3 bases: TGCGCCAGCAGCTTGGTATCCACTAGCGGACACGAGCAGTACGTC. Amino acids: CASSLVSTSGHEQYV.

This clone occurred a few times. The chain recombines TRBV2 with TRBJ2-4, with no clear D. The V end was cut by 6 bases, the J end by 3 bases, with 15 bases between. CDR1 and CDR2 (germline): SNHLY, FYNNEI. The CDR3 extends over 15 amino acids. This CDR3 is CASRDVLVNKNIQYF. For the CDR3, the DNA is TGTGCCAGCAGAGACGTACTTGTTAACAAAAACATTCAGTACTTC.

This clone was picked up many times. The genes are TRBV23-1 and TRBJ2-1; possible D gene TRBD1, 6 bases. TRBV23-1 is sorted into the ORF group, with uncertain function. CDR3 length: 16 residues. V gave up 3 bases and J gave up 3 bases, with 15 bases separating them. The CDR3 region has the DNA TGCGCCAGCAGTCACTCTAGGGGGAAGTTCTACAATGAGCAGTTCTTC. Translation gives CASSHSRGKFYNEQFF.

This chain joins TRBV7-2 and TRBJ1-2, with D hard to call. Germline V CDR1 and CDR2: SGHTA, FQGNSA. V was shortened by 7 bases and J by 4 bases, with 13 bases between the two germline ends. This CDR3 has 13 amino acids. The CDR3 is CASNPGLTYGYTF. In nucleotides, the CDR3 is TGTGCCAGCAACCCGGGATTAACCTATGGCTACACCTTC.

The chain employs TRBV25-1 and TRBJ1-1; TRBD1 might be the D (5 bases). The CDR3 runs 12 residues. V lost 8 bases, J lost 3 bases, and 10 bases lay in between. CDR1 and CDR2 (germline): MGHDK, SYGVNS. CDR3 in amino acids: CASPLRDTEAFF. The CDR3 DNA sequence: TGTGCCAGCCCACTCAGGGACACTGAAGCTTTCTTT.